The 9 T cell receptor beta chains listed next were all sequenced from one sample in a study of T cells expressing NK-cell markers. TCRdb reprocessed the 5' RACE reads and keeps a single row for each CDR3 protein, giving no DNA. This sample carries 500,000 to 700,000 distinct CDR3 sequences, with under 4.5% going to the ten biggest clones. Sequencing was performed on blood T cells: a sorted CD56 or NKG2C T cell subset, CD4+ or CD8+ T cells, or bulk PBMC T cells (not recorded which). These receptors came from a man aged 18 to 29 in good health.

This chain uses TRBV20-1 with TRBJ2-7; the D call from TCRdb, TRBD1, cannot be confirmed without DNA. The CDR3 consists of 13 residues. Germline values: CDR1 DFQATT, CDR2 SNEGSKA (reference sequence). The CDR3 loop is CSARDLQGYEQYF.

The chain joins TRBV5-6 to TRBJ2-7; the D call from TCRdb, TRBD1, cannot be confirmed without DNA. CDR3 length: 15 amino acids. Germline CDR1 reads SGHDT; CDR2 reads YYEEEE. This CDR3 reads CASSYPGTGSYEQYF.

The chain couples TRBV12-3 or TRBV12-4 to TRBJ2-5. This CDR3 comprises 14 residues. The CDR3 region is CASSGVWEWETQYF.

V is TRBV19 and J is TRBJ2-2; there is no DNA to check the TCRdb D call of TRBD2. The CDR3 covers 17 residues. Germline values: CDR1 LNHDA, CDR2 SQIVND (reference sequence). The CDR3 region is CASRETSGRLLAGELFF.

The rearrangement links TRBV5-5 to TRBJ2-7; as DNA is missing, the TRBD1 call by TCRdb cannot be tested. This CDR3 comprises 14 residues. Per the germline V gene, CDR1 is SGHKS and CDR2 is YYEKEE (reference sequence). The CDR3 loop is CASSLMGEKWEQYF. The variable domain in full, completed from reference TRBV5-5 and TRBJ2-7, reads DAGVTQSPTHLIKTRGQQVTLRCSPISGHKSVSWYQQVLGQGPQFIFQYYEKEERGRGNFPDRFSARQFPNYSSELNVNALLLGDSALYLCASSLMGEKWEQYFGPGTRLTVT.

This sequence joins TRBV5-1 and TRBJ2-2; TCRdb indicates TRBD2, and absent DNA this call remains unverified. This CDR3 contains 14 residues. CDR1 is SGHRS and CDR2 is YFSETQ in the germline V gene. CDR3 residues: CASSEGLVVGELFF.

The V gene is TRBV18, the J gene TRBJ2-1; the D gene TCRdb calls, TRBD1, cannot be checked with no DNA. The CDR3 extends over 16 amino acids. The germline V gene has CDR1 KGHSH and CDR2 LQKENI. The CDR3 is CASSPPLGQGKGEQFF. Full variable domain (rest looked up from reference TRBV18 and TRBJ2-1): NAGVMQNPRHLVRRRGQEARLRCSPMKGHSHVYWYRQLPEEGLKFMVYLQKENIIDESGMPKERFSAEFPKEGPSILRIQQVVRGDSAAYFCASSPPLGQGKGEQFFGPGTRLTVL.

The chain links TRBV12-3 or TRBV12-4 to TRBJ1-2. This CDR3 has 11 residues. The CDR3 sequence: CASNEDIGYTF.

CDR3 sequence: CASSVGSRHGGNEQFF. V gene TRBV9 combines with J gene TRBJ2-1; TCRdb lists TRBD1, though no DNA is available to test this call. Per germline, CDR1 SGDLS and CDR2 YYNGEE. CDR3 size: 16 residues.